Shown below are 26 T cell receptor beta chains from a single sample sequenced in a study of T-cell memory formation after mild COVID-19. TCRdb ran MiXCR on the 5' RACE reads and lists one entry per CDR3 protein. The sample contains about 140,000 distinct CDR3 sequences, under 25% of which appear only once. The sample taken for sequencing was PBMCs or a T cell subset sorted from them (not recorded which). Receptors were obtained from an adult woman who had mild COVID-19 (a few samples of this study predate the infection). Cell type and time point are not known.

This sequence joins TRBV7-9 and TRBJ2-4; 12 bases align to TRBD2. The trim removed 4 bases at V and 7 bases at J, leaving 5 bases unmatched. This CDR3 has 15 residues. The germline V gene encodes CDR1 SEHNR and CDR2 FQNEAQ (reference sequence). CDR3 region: CASSSRLAGDNIQYF. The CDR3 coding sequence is TGTGCCAGCAGCTCCCGACTAGCGGGAGATAACATTCAGTACTTC.

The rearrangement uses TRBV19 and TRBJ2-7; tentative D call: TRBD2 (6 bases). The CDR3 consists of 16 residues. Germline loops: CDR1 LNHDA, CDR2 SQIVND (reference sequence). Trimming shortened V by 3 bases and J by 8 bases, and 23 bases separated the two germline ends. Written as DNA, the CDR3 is TGTGCCAGTAGTATTTCACTCGGGACTCATGGATGGAAGCAGTACTTC. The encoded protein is CASSISLGTHGWKQYF.

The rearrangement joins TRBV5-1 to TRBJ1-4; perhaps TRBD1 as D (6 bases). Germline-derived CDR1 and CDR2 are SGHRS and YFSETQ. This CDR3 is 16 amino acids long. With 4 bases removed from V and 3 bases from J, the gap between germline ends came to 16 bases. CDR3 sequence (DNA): TGCGCCAGCAGCCCGCCGGGGGCGACGGCTAATGAAAAACTGTTTTTT. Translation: CASSPPGATANEKLFF.

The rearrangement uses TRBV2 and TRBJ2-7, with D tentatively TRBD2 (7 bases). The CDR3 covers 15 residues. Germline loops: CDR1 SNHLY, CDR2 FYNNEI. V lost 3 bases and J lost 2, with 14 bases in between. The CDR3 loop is CASSEGGGATYEQYF. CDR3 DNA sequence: TGTGCCAGCAGTGAGGGTGGGGGGGCAACCTACGAGCAGTACTTC.

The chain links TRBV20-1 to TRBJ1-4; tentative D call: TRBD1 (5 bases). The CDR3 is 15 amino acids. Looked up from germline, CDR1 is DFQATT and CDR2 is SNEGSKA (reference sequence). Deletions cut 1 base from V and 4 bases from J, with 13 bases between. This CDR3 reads CSARATTGYNEKLFF. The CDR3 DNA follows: TGCAGTGCTAGAGCCACCACAGGTTATAATGAAAAACTGTTTTTT.

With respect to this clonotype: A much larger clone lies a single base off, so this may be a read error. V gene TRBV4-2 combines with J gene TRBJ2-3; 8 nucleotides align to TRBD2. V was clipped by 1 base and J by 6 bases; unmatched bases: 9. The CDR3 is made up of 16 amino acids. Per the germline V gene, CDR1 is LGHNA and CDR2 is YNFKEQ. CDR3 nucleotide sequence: TGTGCCAGCAGCCAAGCCCCAGCGGGAGTAAGCGATACGCAGTATTTT. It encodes CASSQAPAGVSDTQYF.

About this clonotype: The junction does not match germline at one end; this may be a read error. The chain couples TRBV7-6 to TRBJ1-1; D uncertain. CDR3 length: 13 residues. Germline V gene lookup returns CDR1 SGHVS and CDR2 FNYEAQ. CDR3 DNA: TGTGCCAGCAGCTTAGTCACCGGCGGTGAAGCTTTATTT. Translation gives CASSLVTGGEALF.

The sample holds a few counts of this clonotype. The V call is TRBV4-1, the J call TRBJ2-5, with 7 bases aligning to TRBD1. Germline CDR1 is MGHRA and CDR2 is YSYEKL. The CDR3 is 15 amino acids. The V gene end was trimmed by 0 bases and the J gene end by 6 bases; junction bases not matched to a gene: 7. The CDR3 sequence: CASSQEGTVGQTQYF. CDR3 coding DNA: TGCGCCAGCAGCCAAGAAGGGACAGTCGGGCAGACCCAGTACTTC.

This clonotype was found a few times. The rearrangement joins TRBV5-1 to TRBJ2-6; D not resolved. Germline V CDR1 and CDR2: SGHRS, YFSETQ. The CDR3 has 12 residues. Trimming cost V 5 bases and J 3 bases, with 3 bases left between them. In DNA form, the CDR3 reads TGCGCCAGCAGAGATGGGGCCAACGTCCTGACTTTC. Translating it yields CASRDGANVLTF. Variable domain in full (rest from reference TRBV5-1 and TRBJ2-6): KAGVTQTPRYLIKTRGQQVTLSCSPISGHRSVSWYQQTPGQGLQFLFEYFSETQRNKGNFPGRFSGRQFSNSRSEMNVSTLELGDSALYLCASRDGANVLTFGAGSRLTVL.

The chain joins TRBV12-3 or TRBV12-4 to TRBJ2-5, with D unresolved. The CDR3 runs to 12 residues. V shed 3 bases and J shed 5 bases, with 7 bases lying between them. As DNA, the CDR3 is TGTGCCAGCAGTTTTCAGAACGAGACCCAGTACTTC. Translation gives CASSFQNETQYF.

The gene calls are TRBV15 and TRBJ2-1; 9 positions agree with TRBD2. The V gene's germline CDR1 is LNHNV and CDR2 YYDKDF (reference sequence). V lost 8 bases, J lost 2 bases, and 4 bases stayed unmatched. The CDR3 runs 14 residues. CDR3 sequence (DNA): TGTGCCACCGGGGCGGGAGGGGCCTACAATGAGCAGTTCTTC. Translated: CATGAGGAYNEQFF.

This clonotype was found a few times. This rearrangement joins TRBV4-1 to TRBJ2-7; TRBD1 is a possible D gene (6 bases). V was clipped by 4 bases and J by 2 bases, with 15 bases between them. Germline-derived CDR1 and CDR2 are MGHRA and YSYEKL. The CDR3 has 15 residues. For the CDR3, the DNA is TGCGCCAGCAGCCCCCCAGACAGGCGACCCTACGAGCAGTACTTC. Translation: CASSPPDRRPYEQYF.

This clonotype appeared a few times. The CDR3 bases are TGTGCCAGCAGCTTGGGCCCCTCTGGGGCCAACGTCCTGACTTTC. Translated: CASSLGPSGANVLTF. The chain recombines TRBV7-9 with TRBJ2-6, with D hard to call. From germline, CDR1 is SEHNR and CDR2 FQNEAQ (reference sequence). V gave up 3 bases and J gave up 0 bases, with 6 bases separating them. CDR3 size: 15 residues.

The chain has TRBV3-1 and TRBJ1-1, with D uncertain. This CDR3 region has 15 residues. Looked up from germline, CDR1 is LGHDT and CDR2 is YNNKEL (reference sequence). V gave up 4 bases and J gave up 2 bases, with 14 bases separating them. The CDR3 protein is CASSRFGEGNTEAFF. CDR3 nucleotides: TGTGCCAGCAGCCGGTTCGGGGAAGGCAACACTGAAGCTTTCTTT.

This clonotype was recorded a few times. The CDR3 DNA follows: TGTGCCAGCAGCCAAGAGGGGACTAGCGGGAGTTATGAGCAGTTCTTC. Protein product: CASSQEGTSGSYEQFF. The chain links TRBV4-2 to TRBJ2-1; 14 bases line up with TRBD2. The CDR3 sequence is 16 residues long. After removal of 0 bases from V and 8 bases from J, the junction contained 3 bases not matched to a gene. CDR1 is LGHNA and CDR2 is YNFKEQ in the germline V gene.

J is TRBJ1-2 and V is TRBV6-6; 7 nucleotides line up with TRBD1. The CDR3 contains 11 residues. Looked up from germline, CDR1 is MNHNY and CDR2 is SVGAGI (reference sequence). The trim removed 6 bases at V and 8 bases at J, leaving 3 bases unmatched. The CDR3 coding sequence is TGTGCCAGCAGGGAACAGGGGGGCTACACCTTC. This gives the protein CASREQGGYTF.

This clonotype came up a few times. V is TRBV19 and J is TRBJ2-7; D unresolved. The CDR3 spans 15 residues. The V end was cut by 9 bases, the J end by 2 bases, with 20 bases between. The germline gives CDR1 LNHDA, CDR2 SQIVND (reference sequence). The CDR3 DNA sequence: TGTGCCAGCCGGCAAGAAGCGCGTGGCCCCTACGAGCAGTACTTC. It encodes CASRQEARGPYEQYF. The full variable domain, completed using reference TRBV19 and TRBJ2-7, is DGGITQSPKYLFRKEGQNVTLSCEQNLNHDAMYWYRQDPGQGLRLIYYSQIVNDFQKGDIAEGYSVSREKKESFPLTVTSAQKNPTAFYLCASRQEARGPYEQYFGPGTRLTVT.

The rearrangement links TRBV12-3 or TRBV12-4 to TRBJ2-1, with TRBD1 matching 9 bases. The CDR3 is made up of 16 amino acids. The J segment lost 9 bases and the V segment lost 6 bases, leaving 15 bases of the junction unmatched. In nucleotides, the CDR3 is TGTGCCAGCAGCCTCACGGGACAGGGAATTGGGGGTGAGCAGTTCTTC. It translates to CASSLTGQGIGGEQFF.

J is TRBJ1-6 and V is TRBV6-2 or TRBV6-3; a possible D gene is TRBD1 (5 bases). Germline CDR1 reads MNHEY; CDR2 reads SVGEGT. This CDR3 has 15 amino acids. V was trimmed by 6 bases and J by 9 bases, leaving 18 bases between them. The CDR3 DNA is TGTGCCAGCAGAGGCCGGGACCGCTTGAGTTCACCCCTCCACTTT. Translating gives CASRGRDRLSSPLHF.

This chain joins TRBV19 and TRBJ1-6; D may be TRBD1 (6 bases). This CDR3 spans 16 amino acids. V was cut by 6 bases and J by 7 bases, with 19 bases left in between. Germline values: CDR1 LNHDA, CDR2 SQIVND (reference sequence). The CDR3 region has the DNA TGTGCCAGTAGCAAAATCGGCAGGGGAGGGAATTCACCCCTCCACTTT. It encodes CASSKIGRGGNSPLHF.

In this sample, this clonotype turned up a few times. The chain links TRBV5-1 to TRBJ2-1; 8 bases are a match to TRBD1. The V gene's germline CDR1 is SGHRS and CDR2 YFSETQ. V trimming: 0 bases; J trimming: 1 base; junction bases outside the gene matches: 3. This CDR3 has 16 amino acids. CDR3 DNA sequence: TGCGCCAGCAGCTTGGATGGACAGGGATCCTACAATGAGCAGTTCTTC. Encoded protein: CASSLDGQGSYNEQFF. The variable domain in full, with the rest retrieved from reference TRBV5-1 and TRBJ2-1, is KAGVTQTPRYLIKTRGQQVTLSCSPISGHRSVSWYQQTPGQGLQFLFEYFSETQRNKGNFPGRFSGRQFSNSRSEMNVSTLELGDSALYLCASSLDGQGSYNEQFFGPGTRLTVL.

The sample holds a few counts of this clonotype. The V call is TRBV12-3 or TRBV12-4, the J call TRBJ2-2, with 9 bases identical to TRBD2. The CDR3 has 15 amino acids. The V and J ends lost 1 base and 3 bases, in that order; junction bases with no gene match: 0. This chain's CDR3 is CASSLGGGDTGELFF. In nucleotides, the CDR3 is TGTGCCAGCAGTTTAGGCGGGGGGGACACCGGGGAGCTGTTTTTT.

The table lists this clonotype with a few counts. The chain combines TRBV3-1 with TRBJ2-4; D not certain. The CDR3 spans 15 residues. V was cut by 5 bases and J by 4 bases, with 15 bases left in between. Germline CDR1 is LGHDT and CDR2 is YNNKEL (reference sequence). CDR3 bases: TGTGCCAGCAGCTCTCGTGGTTCCCGTAAAAACATTCAGTACTTC. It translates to CASSSRGSRKNIQYF.

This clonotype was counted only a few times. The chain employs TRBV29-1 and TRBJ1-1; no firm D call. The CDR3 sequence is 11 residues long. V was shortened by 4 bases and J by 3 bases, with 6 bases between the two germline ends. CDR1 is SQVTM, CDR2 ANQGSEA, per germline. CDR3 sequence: CSVAMDTEAFF. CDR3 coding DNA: TGCAGCGTTGCAATGGACACTGAAGCTTTCTTT.

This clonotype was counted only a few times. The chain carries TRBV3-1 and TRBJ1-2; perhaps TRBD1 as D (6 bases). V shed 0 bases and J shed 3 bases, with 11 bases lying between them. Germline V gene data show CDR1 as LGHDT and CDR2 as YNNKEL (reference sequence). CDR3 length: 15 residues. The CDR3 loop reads CASSQDSGVYYGYTF. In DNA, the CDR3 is TGTGCCAGCAGCCAAGACTCAGGGGTTTACTATGGCTACACCTTC.

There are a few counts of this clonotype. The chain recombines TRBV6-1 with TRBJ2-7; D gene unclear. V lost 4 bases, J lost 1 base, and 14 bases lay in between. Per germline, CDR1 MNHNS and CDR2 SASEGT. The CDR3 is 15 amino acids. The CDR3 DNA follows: TGTGCCAGCAGTGGGCCTGAGACCGCTTCCTACGAGCAGTACTTC. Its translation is CASSGPETASYEQYF.